This is a list of T cell receptor beta chains from one sample in a study of blood T cell repertoires in COVID-19. The method was immunoSEQ multiplex PCR; TCRdb's version includes in-frame clones alone and lacks a portion of them. Of around 73,000 clones listed, 65% to 85% are singletons. Sequencing used peripheral blood. These receptors all stem from a human donor in a cohort sampled during active COVID-19. The CDR3 runs from the conserved cysteine through the conserved F or W. Fields, in order: V gene, D gene, J gene, CDR3 DNA, CDR3 protein. D genes are given only for firm matches.

TRBV4-2	TRBD2	TRBJ2-5	TGTGCCAGCAGCGACCAGCGGGGGGATGTAGAGACCCAGTACTTC	CASSDQRGDVETQYF
TRBV28	TRBD1	TRBJ1-2	TGTGCCAGCACCGTGACAGGGCGGTATGGCTACACCTTC	CASTVTGRYGYTF
TRBV6-5	TRBD1	TRBJ2-2	TGTGCCAGCAAACGGACAGGGGGAGGCACCGGGGAGCTGTTTTTT	CASKRTGGGTGELFF
TRBV19	-	TRBJ1-1	TGTGCCAGTAGTCAGGTGTTGAACACTGAAGCTTTCTTT	CASSQVLNTEAFF
TRBV7-6	TRBD1	TRBJ2-5	TGTGCCAGCAGCAACAGGGGGCGAGAGACCCAGTACTTC	CASSNRGRETQYF
TRBV9	TRBD2	TRBJ2-1	TGTGCCAGCAGCGTAGGATCCGGGGGGGCCTACAATGAGCAGTTCTTC	CASSVGSGGAYNEQFF
TRBV20-1	-	TRBJ2-1	TGCAGTGCTAGGACTAGAAGTGAGCAGTTCTTC	CSARTRSEQFF
TRBV2	TRBD1	TRBJ2-3	TGTGCCAGCAGTGACCGACAGGGGGAGCAAGATACGCAGTATTTT	CASSDRQGEQDTQYF
TRBV7-8	TRBD1	TRBJ2-2	TGTGCCAGCAGCGTCCGGGACAGACACGGGGAGCTGTTTTTT	CASSVRDRHGELFF
TRBV7-2	-	TRBJ1-2	TGTGCCAGCAGCTTATCCAGGGGCAACTATGGCTACACCTTC	CASSLSRGNYGYTF
TRBV11-3	-	TRBJ2-3	TGTGCCAGCAGCCCGGACTGGCTTCATACGCAGTATTTT	CASSPDWLHTQYF
TRBV6-2/TRBV6-3	TRBD1	TRBJ1-2	TGTGCCAGCAGCCCCTTGGACAGGGTTATCTATGGCTACACCTTC	CASSPLDRVIYGYTF
TRBV6-5	-	TRBJ1-1	TGTGCCAGCAGTTACTCGGGCAGCATGAACACTGAAGCTTTCTTT	CASSYSGSMNTEAFF
TRBV7-8	TRBD2	TRBJ2-2	TGTGCCAGCAGCTTCCCTTATAGCGGGGCGAACACCGGGGAGCTGTTTTTT	CASSFPYSGANTGELFF
TRBV7-2	-	TRBJ2-6	TGTGCCAGCAGCTTAAGGGAGGCTGGGGCCAACGTCCTGACTTTC	CASSLREAGANVLTF
TRBV19	-	TRBJ2-2	TGTGCCAGTAGTATCGGATGGAGCGGGGAGCTGTTTTTT	CASSIGWSGELFF